A single sample is the source of the 16 T cell receptor beta chains below, sequenced in a study of T cell repertoires in cytomegalovirus infection. TCRdb passed the reads through MiXCR, listing each CDR3 protein once. Among around 280,000 distinct CDR3 sequences listed, around 9.1% were seen once. The sample was PBMCs. The origin of the receptors is a human donor in good health (CMV status not recorded). Some clones in this sample may be carry-over from other donors' samples.

This clonotype was observed a handful of times. V and J are TRBV28 and TRBJ1-3; D not resolved. There are 12 residues in the CDR3. Trimming took 7 bases from V and 4 from J, leaving 8 bases between them. CDR1 is MDHEN and CDR2 is SYDVKM in the germline V gene. The CDR3 reads CASTSGGNTIYF. In DNA form, the CDR3 reads TGTGCCAGCACCTCCGGAGGAAACACCATATATTTT. The full variable domain, its missing parts supplied by reference TRBV28 and TRBJ1-3, is DVKVTQSSRYLVKRTGEKVFLECVQDMDHENMFWYRQDPGLGLRLIYFSYDVKMKEKGDIPEGYSVSREKKERFSLILESASTNQTSMYLCASTSGGNTIYFGEGSWLTVV.

The V and J genes are TRBV4-3 and TRBJ2-3; D is uncertain. V was shortened by 1 base and J by 0 bases, with 5 bases between the two germline ends. This CDR3 is 14 amino acids long. CDR1 is LGHNA and CDR2 is YSLEER in the germline V gene. This CDR3 is CASSQVPSTDTQYF. As DNA, the CDR3 is TGCGCCAGCAGCCAAGTCCCAAGCACAGATACGCAGTATTTT.

This clonotype was seen ten or more times. V is TRBV12-3 or TRBV12-4 and J is TRBJ1-5; 10 bases match TRBD1. J was trimmed by 3 bases and V by 5 bases; bases with no gene match: 7. There are 16 residues in the CDR3. This CDR3 is CASSAPGQGNNQPQHF. CDR3 DNA sequence: TGTGCCAGCAGTGCCCCGGGACAGGGGAACAATCAGCCCCAGCATTTT.

Many counts were recorded for this clonotype. The J gene is TRBJ2-2, the V gene TRBV10-3; TRBD1 agrees at 8 bases. V was clipped by 5 bases and J by 1 base; unmatched bases: 3. Germline assignment: CDR1 ENHRY and CDR2 SYGVKD. This CDR3 comprises 15 residues. Here the CDR3 DNA reads TGTGCCATCAGTCCGGGACAGGAGAACACCGGGGAGCTGTTTTTT. Its protein is CAISPGQENTGELFF.

This clonotype was observed a few times. The chain joins TRBV5-1 to TRBJ2-7; TRBD1 agrees at 9 bases. This CDR3 has 15 amino acids. The trim removed 4 bases at V and 2 bases at J, leaving 7 bases unmatched. Germline loops: CDR1 SGHRS, CDR2 YFSETQ. CDR3 DNA: TGCGCCAGCAGCCCAGGGACAGGGATCACCTACGAGCAGTACTTC. This gives the protein CASSPGTGITYEQYF. Looking up the rest from reference TRBV5-1 and TRBJ2-7 gives the full variable domain: KAGVTQTPRYLIKTRGQQVTLSCSPISGHRSVSWYQQTPGQGLQFLFEYFSETQRNKGNFPGRFSGRQFSNSRSEMNVSTLELGDSALYLCASSPGTGITYEQYFGPGTRLTVT.

This clonotype was detected ten times or more. J is TRBJ2-5 and V is TRBV5-1, with D possibly TRBD1 on 6 matching bases. Trimming stripped 4 bases from V and 1 base from J, with 11 bases between. Germline V gives CDR1 SGHRS, CDR2 YFSETQ. The CDR3 extends over 14 amino acids. DNA for the CDR3: TGCGCCAGCAGCCCACGACAGGCCCAAGAGACCCAGTACTTC. This codes for CASSPRQAQETQYF. Full variable domain (missing parts from reference TRBV5-1 and TRBJ2-5): KAGVTQTPRYLIKTRGQQVTLSCSPISGHRSVSWYQQTPGQGLQFLFEYFSETQRNKGNFPGRFSGRQFSNSRSEMNVSTLELGDSALYLCASSPRQAQETQYFGPGTRLLVL.

This clonotype was detected many times. The rearrangement links TRBV19 to TRBJ2-4; D is ambiguous. Germline V gene sequence: CDR1 LNHDA, CDR2 SQIVND (reference sequence). The CDR3 sequence is 14 residues long. Trimming pared 6 bases from V and 5 bases from J, leaving 14 bases between. CDR3: CASRAYEAENIQYF. CDR3 nucleotides: TGTGCCAGTAGAGCGTACGAGGCGGAAAACATTCAGTACTTC.

This clonotype was counted ten times or more. The genes are TRBV7-2 and TRBJ2-3; possibly TRBD2 for D (5 bases). The CDR3 is made up of 15 amino acids. Germline V lookup: CDR1 SGHTA, CDR2 FQGNSA. Trimming stripped 3 bases from V and 0 bases from J, with 10 bases between. The CDR3 sequence is CASSLSRASTDTQYF. The CDR3 bases are TGTGCCAGCAGCTTGTCGCGGGCTAGCACAGATACGCAGTATTTT.

The rearrangement uses TRBV5-1 and TRBJ2-7; the D gene could be TRBD1 or TRBD2 (6 bases each). Germline-derived CDR1 and CDR2 are SGHRS and YFSETQ. Trimming stripped 9 bases from V and 4 bases from J, with 20 bases between. The CDR3 is 14 residues long. CDR3 in DNA: TGCGCCACAGCCCCGAGGGGGGAGTCTTACGAGCAGTACTTC. Protein sequence: CATAPRGESYEQYF.

This clonotype came up many times. Here the CDR3 reads CASSLARSYNEQFF. In DNA, the CDR3 is TGTGCCAGCAGCTTGGCCCGGTCCTACAATGAGCAGTTCTTC. The chain carries TRBV5-5 and TRBJ2-1; D unresolved. Germline V gives CDR1 SGHKS, CDR2 YYEKEE (reference sequence). V gave up 0 bases and J gave up 1 base, with 5 bases separating them. The CDR3 extends over 14 amino acids.

This clonotype was recorded many times. The chain couples TRBV28 to TRBJ2-7; TRBD1 matches at 10 bases. The CDR3 is made up of 15 amino acids. Germline-derived CDR1 and CDR2 are MDHEN and SYDVKM. The CDR3: CATRNPGQGLHEQYV. CDR3 bases: TGTGCTACTCGTAATCCGGGACAGGGGCTACACGAGCAGTACGTC.

Notes on this clonotype: A much bigger clone sits one base away, suggesting this may be a read error. This likely comes from a read error, as the CDR3 has no conserved phenylalanine or tryptophan at its end. The chain is built from TRBV28 and TRBJ2-3; D perhaps matches TRBD2 (6 bases). The CDR3 runs 16 residues. CDR1 and CDR2 (germline): MDHEN, SYDVKM. Deletions cut 2 bases from V and 0 bases from J, with 12 bases between. Here the CDR3 reads CASSLHAGGSTDTQYI. CDR3 DNA sequence: TGTGCCAGCAGTTTACACGCCGGGGGAAGCACAGATACGCAGTATATT.

At least ten counts were recorded for this clonotype. The chain uses TRBV19 and TRBJ2-6; D ambiguous. The CDR3 length is 13 residues. Trimming removed 6 bases from V and 4 bases from J, with 7 bases in between. The V gene's germline CDR1 is LNHDA and CDR2 SQIVND (reference sequence). The chain's CDR3 is CASRAVGANVLTF. The CDR3 bases are TGTGCCAGTAGGGCGGTCGGGGCCAACGTCCTGACTTTC. The whole variable domain, remainder taken from reference TRBV19 and TRBJ2-6, is DGGITQSPKYLFRKEGQNVTLSCEQNLNHDAMYWYRQDPGQGLRLIYYSQIVNDFQKGDIAEGYSVSREKKESFPLTVTSAQKNPTAFYLCASRAVGANVLTFGAGSRLTVL.

Ten or more counts support this clonotype. The rearrangement uses TRBV6-1 and TRBJ2-2, with D maybe TRBD1 (5 bases). This CDR3 contains 14 residues. The V gene lost 4 bases and the J gene lost 0 bases, with 6 bases spanning the gap. Looked up from germline, CDR1 is MNHNS and CDR2 is SASEGT. In nucleotides, the CDR3 is TGTGCCAGCAGTGGGACAACGAACACCGGGGAGCTGTTTTTT. Amino acid sequence: CASSGTTNTGELFF.

This clonotype was counted many times. The CDR3 spells CASSFRGGVDTQYF. CDR3 nucleotides: TGTGCCAGCAGCTTTCGGGGGGGGGTAGATACGCAGTATTTT. The chain joins TRBV7-3 to TRBJ2-3; 8 bases align to TRBD2. The CDR3 contains 14 residues. V shed 3 bases, J shed 5 bases, and the junction held 4 bases outside the gene matches. Looked up from germline, CDR1 is SGHTA and CDR2 is FQGTGA.

At least ten counts were recorded for this clonotype. The chain recombines TRBV6-5 with TRBJ2-1, with TRBD1 as a possible D gene (6 bases). V lost 0 bases, J lost 2 bases, and 14 bases lay in between. Germline V gives CDR1 MNHEY, CDR2 SVGAGI. The CDR3 consists of 17 residues. The CDR3 region has the DNA TGTGCCAGCAGTTACTCGATGGTGGGGGCTCCCTACAATGAGCAGTTCTTC. Translated, it gives CASSYSMVGAPYNEQFF.